This TCR beta chain was obtained from a study of blood T cell repertoires in COVID-19. Across the study: From T cells, B-cell-depleted T cells, or PBMCs came the material, which was cDNA or gDNA.

Losses at the gene ends were 6 bases for V and 4 bases for J; bases not matched to a gene: 8. CDR3 size: 14 residues. Germline-derived CDR1 and CDR2 are WSHSY and SAAADI. Participant reports of clinical history set cohort assignment. Authors' analysis steps: Reference gene primer amplification yielded estimated nucleated cell counts. Clones were read by immunoSEQ multiplex PCR, and TCRdb kept only the in-frame ones, dropping some. V and J calls and clone size are copied from that table; D and trimming were computed from the DNA. This table has 300,000 to 500,000 clones, approximately 88% appearing once.

Sequencing was performed on PBMCs or T cells enriched from blood (not recorded which). The sequence came from a woman in her 30s with acute COVID-19. The chain links TRBV10-2 to TRBJ1-2, with TRBD1 matching 7 bases. The CDR3 reads CASSPGTAGYGYTF. The CDR3 DNA reads as TGCGCCAGCAGCCCCGGGACAGCAGGCTATGGCTACACCTTC.